This T cell receptor (beta chain) was obtained from a study of blood T cell repertoires in COVID-19. The CDR3 has 14 residues. V was cut by 4 bases and J by 1 base, with 11 bases left in between. The germline gives CDR1 KGHSH, CDR2 LQKENI. Source study methods: Cell counts per sample came from amplifying reference gene primers. The table came from immunoSEQ multiplex PCR; TCRdb's copy has only in-frame clones and leaves some out. V, J and clone size were drawn from that table, and D and trimming were deduced from the DNA. The table lists about 200,000 clones, about 85% of them singletons, with under 0.95% in the top ten.

Sequenced input: peripheral blood. The gene calls are TRBV18 and TRBJ2-7, with D possibly being TRBD1 (5 bases). This TCR came from a man in his 60s with COVID-19, enrolled during active disease. The CDR3 sequence is CASSQGSESYEQYF. The CDR3 bases are TGTGCCAGCTCACAGGGGTCGGAATCCTACGAGCAGTACTTC.